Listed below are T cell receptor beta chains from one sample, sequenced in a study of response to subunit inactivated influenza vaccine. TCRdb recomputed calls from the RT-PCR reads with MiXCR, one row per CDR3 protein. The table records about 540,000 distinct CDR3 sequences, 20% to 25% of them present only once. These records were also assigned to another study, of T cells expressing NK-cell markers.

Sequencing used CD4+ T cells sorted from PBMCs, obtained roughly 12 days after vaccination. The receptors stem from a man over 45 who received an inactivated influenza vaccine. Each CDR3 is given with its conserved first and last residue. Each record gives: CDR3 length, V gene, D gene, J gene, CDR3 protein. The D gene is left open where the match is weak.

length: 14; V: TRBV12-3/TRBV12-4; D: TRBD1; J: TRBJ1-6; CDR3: CASSSRGQGGGLHF
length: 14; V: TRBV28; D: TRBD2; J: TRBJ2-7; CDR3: CASRRAGGPYEQYF
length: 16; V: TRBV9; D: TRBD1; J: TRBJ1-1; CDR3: CASSVAGQGGYTEAFF
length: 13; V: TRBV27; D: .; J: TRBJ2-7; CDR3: CASSLSHGYEQYF
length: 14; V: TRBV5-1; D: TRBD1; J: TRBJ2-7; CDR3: CASSLDRGWREQYF
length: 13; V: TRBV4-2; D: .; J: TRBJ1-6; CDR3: CASSQDRSRRLHF
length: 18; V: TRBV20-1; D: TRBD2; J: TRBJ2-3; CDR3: CSARVGGRAVFVTDTQYF
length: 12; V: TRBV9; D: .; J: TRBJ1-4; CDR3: CASSVEGEKLFF
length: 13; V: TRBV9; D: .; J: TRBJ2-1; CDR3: CASSLYGSGEQFF
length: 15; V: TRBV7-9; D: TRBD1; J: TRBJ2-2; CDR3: CASSRTGVDAGELFF
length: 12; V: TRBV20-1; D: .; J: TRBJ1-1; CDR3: CSAREFRTEAFF
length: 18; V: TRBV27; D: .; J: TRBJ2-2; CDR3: CASSSKGTRRGNTGELFF
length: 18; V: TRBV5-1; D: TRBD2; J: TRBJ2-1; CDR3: CASSLLGLAGGGHNEQFF
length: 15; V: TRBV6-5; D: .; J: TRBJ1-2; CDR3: CASSYNLGAEYGYTF
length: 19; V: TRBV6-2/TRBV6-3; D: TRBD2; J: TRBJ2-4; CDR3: CASSYSRLAGGPGENIQYF
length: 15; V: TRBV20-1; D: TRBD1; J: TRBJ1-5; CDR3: CSAEGTQTGHQPQHF
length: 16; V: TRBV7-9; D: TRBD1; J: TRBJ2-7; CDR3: CASSLMGQGVGYEQYF
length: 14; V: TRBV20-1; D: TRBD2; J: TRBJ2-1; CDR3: CSAERDLSYNEQFF
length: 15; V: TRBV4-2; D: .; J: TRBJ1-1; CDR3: CASSQDLQGYTEAFF
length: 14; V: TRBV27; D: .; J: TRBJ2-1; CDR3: CASSANRNYNEQFF
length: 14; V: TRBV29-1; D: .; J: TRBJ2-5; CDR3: CSASRQNEGETQYF
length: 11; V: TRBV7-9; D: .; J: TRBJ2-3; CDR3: CASSSGQTQYF
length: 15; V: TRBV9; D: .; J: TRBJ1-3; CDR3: CASSPRHVSGNTIYF
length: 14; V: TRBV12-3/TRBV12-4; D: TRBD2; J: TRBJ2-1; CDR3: CASSLAGGRDEQFF
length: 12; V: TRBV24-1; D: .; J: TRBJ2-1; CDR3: CATSDFGNEQFF
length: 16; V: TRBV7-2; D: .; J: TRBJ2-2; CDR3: CASSLVARSTGELFFF
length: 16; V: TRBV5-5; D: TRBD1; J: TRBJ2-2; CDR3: CASSSRTGDNTGELFF
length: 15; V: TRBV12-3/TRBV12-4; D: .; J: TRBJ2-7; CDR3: CASSLLPSAYYEQYF
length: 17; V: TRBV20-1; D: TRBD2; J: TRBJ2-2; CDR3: CSASDPGLAGVTGELFF
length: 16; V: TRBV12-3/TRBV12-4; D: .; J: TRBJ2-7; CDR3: CASSLGQGPLSYEQYF
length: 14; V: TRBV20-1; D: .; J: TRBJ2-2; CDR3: CSAIRRGTAGELFF
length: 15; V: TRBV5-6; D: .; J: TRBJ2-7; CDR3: CASSLFPAGAYEQYF
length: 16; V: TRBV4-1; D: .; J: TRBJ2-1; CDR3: CASSQEEQGRYNEQFF
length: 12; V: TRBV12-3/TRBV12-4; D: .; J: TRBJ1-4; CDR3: CASRGPGGKLFF
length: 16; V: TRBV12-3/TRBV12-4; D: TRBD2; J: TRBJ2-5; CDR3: CASSFGLSGGMETQYF
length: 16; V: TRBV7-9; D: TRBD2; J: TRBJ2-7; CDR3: CASSLLPGGIDYEQYF
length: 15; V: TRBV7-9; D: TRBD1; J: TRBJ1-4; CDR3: CASSFGTGGNEKLFF
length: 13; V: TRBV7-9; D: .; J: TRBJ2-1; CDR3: CASSVTQGNEQFF
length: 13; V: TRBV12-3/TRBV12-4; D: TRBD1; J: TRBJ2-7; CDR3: CASGWDRAYEQYF
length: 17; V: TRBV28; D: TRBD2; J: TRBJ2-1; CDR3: CASSLPPLAGGLDEQFF
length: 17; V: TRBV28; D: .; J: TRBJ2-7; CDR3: CASRLHPERGYPYEQYF
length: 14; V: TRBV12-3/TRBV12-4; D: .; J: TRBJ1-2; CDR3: CASSLDSRLGGYTF
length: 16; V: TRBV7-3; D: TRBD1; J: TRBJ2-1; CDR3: CASSRTPGQGNNEQFF
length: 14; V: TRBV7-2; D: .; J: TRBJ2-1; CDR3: CASSSPSNRIEQFF
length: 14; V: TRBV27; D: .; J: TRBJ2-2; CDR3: CASSFQGVAGELFF
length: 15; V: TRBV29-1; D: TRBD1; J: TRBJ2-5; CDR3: CSVGLGTGFQETQYF
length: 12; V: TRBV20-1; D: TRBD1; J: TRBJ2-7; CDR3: CSAKTGAHEQYF
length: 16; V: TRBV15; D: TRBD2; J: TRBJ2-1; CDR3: CATSRDDRLADNEQFF
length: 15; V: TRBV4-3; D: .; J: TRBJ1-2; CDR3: CASSQGRGGNYGYTF
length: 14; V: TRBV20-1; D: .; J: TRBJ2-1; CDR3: CSATGRSSYNEQFF
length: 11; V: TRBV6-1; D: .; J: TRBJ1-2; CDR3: CASSQGIFDTF
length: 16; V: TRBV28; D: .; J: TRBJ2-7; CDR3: CASSLHAGTYSYEQYF
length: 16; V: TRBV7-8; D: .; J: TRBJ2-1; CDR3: CASSLAWGGSYNEQFF
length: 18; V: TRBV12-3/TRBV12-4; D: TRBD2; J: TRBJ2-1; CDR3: CASRKREGGPSRGNEQFF
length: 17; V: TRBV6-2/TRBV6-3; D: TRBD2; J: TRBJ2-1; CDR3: CASSYSQGLVKDNEQFF
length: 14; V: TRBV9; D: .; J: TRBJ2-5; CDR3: CASSVGIDQETQYF
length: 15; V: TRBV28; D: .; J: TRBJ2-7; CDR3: CASSQLSAQYYEQYF
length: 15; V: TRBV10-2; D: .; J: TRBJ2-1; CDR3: CASSGKRRVYNEQFF
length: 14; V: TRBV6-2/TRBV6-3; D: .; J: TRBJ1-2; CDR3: CASSYSKGLDGYTF
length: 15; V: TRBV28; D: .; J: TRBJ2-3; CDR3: CASSSTRLRTDTQYF